The 21 T cell receptor beta chains in this list originate from one sample, sequenced in a study of control samples from healthy donors and cancer patients. The repertoire was sequenced with immunoSEQ multiplex PCR; TCRdb's copy has only in-frame clones and lacks some. The data show approximately 100,000 clones, about 86% seen once. Sample: blood. These receptors were obtained from a man aged 25 to 40 in good health.

The chain has TRBV12-3 or TRBV12-4 and TRBJ2-5; no definite D call. V shed 7 bases and J shed 4 bases, with 7 bases lying between them. The CDR3 has 11 amino acids. The CDR3 nucleotides read TGTGCCAGCACCAGAGGAGAGACCCAGTACTTC. It codes for CASTRGETQYF.

This clone has just one count. The chain carries TRBV12-3 or TRBV12-4 and TRBJ1-3; D remains unclear. Deletions cut 1 base from V and 7 bases from J, with 8 bases between. The CDR3 is 13 amino acids. CDR3 sequence reads: CASSLGGLNTIYF. The CDR3, as DNA: TGTGCCAGCAGTTTAGGGGGTCTCAACACCATATATTTT.

The chain joins TRBV5-4 to TRBJ2-5; D call uncertain. From germline, CDR1 is SGHNT and CDR2 YYREEE (reference sequence). V lost 2 bases and J 5 bases, leaving 13 bases between the germline ends. The CDR3 sequence is 14 residues long. CDR3 region: CASSFQLMRETQYF. The CDR3 nucleotides read TGTGCCAGCAGCTTTCAACTCATGAGGGAGACCCAGTACTTC.

This clone was picked up a small number of times. In DNA form, the CDR3 reads TGTGCCACCAGTGATTATAAACAGGGTTGGGGCTACACCTTC. It codes for CATSDYKQGWGYTF. The chain joins TRBV24-1 to TRBJ1-2; D is possibly TRBD1 (6 bases). Between the trimmed V and J ends, which lost 2 bases and 8 bases, there was a span of 14 bases. CDR3 length: 14 amino acids. Germline V gene sequence: CDR1 KGHDR, CDR2 SFDVKD.

The CDR3 loop is CASSESTGFGKLFF. CDR3 in DNA: TGTGCCAGCAGTGAATCTACGGGGTTTGGAAAACTGTTTTTT. The chain joins TRBV25-1 to TRBJ1-4; D is unresolved. This CDR3 is built from 14 residues. V lost 1 base and J lost 10, with 13 bases in between. CDR1 is MGHDK and CDR2 is SYGVNS in the germline V gene.

The CDR3 region is CASSGGGGKGEKLFF. CDR3 DNA sequence: TGTGCCAGCAGCGGAGGAGGGGGAAAGGGGGAAAAACTGTTTTTT. The chain couples TRBV9 to TRBJ1-4, with a possible D match to TRBD1 (6 bases). Germline values: CDR1 SGDLS, CDR2 YYNGEE. This CDR3 has 15 amino acids. The V gene lost 3 bases and the J gene lost 8 bases, with 17 bases spanning the gap. Supplemented by reference TRBV9 and TRBJ1-4, the full variable domain reads DSGVTQTPKHLITATGQRVTLRCSPRSGDLSVYWYQQSLDQGLQFLIQYYNGEERAKGNILERFSAQQFPDLHSELNLSSLELGDSALYFCASSGGGGKGEKLFFGSGTQLSVL.

The table lists this clone with a few counts. The CDR3 DNA reads TGTGCCAGCAGTCGGTCAGGGGGTTCTCAGCCCCAGCATTTT. As protein: CASSRSGGSQPQHF. The chain has TRBV6-1 and TRBJ1-5; 7 nucleotides agree with TRBD1. The length of the CDR3 is 14 residues. The J segment lost 6 bases and the V segment lost 5 bases, leaving 7 bases of the junction unmatched. Germline loops: CDR1 MNHNS, CDR2 SASEGT.

V usage is TRBV9 and J usage is TRBJ2-4; 7 positions match TRBD1. J lost 8 bases, V lost 0 bases, and 5 bases had no gene match. CDR3 size: 14 residues. Germline-derived CDR1 and CDR2 are SGDLS and YYNGEE. This chain's CDR3 is CASSVGQGWDIQYF. CDR3 sequence (DNA): TGTGCCAGCAGCGTAGGACAGGGATGGGACATTCAGTACTTC.

In its sample, this clone was seen once. V gene TRBV29-1 combines with J gene TRBJ1-3; a possible D gene is TRBD1 (6 bases). The CDR3 has 15 residues. From germline, CDR1 is SQVTM and CDR2 ANQGSEA. Trimming cost V 0 bases and J 2 bases, with 11 bases left between them. Here the CDR3 reads CSVEEVRGTGNTIYF. In nucleotides, the CDR3 is TGCAGCGTTGAAGAGGTCAGGGGAACTGGAAACACCATATATTTT.

The genes are TRBV5-5 and TRBJ1-2, with D perhaps TRBD1 (5 bases). V was trimmed by 0 bases and J by 3 bases, leaving 21 bases between them. CDR1 and CDR2 from the germline V gene are SGHKS and YYEKEE (reference sequence). This CDR3 is built from 18 residues. The CDR3 here is CASSLVSSPGAGHYGYTF. CDR3 in DNA: TGTGCCAGCAGCTTGGTGTCGTCCCCCGGGGCAGGGCACTATGGCTACACCTTC.

The chain recombines TRBV7-2 with TRBJ2-7, with 10 bases identical to TRBD2. Trimming took 3 bases from V and 2 from J; bases not matched to a gene: 7. CDR1 is SGHTA and CDR2 is FQGNSA in the germline V gene. The CDR3 sequence is 16 residues long. The CDR3 DNA reads as TGTGCCAGCAGCTTTTCTAGCGGGAGCAGCACCTACGAGCAGTACTTC. Translation gives CASSFSSGSSTYEQYF.

J is TRBJ2-2 and V is TRBV7-2; D is unclear. Trimming removed 1 base from V and 7 bases from J, with 4 bases in between. Germline V CDR1 and CDR2: SGHTA, FQGNSA. CDR3 length: 12 amino acids. The CDR3 protein is CASSLGNGELFF. The CDR3 region has the DNA TGTGCCAGCAGCTTAGGGAACGGGGAGCTGTTTTTT.

This CDR3 reads CSASGGINYGYTF. Here the CDR3 DNA reads TGCAGTGCAAGTGGGGGAATAAACTATGGCTACACCTTC. The V call is TRBV20-1, the J call TRBJ1-2; maybe TRBD1 (5 bases). Germline V gene data show CDR1 as DFQATT and CDR2 as SNEGSKA (reference sequence). V lost 6 bases and J 2 bases, leaving 13 bases between the germline ends. The CDR3 covers 13 residues.

V is TRBV18 and J is TRBJ2-7, with 9 nucleotides matching TRBD1. CDR1 is KGHSH and CDR2 is LQKENI in the germline V gene. Trimming at V came to 6 bases and at J to 2 bases, leaving 5 bases not matched to a gene. The length of the CDR3 is 14 residues. This CDR3 reads CASSQDRGTYEQYF. DNA of the CDR3: TGTGCCAGCTCCCAGGACAGGGGAACCTACGAGCAGTACTTC.

The chain recombines TRBV3-1 (or the pseudogene TRBV3-2) with TRBJ2-7, with D perhaps TRBD1 or TRBD2 (5 bases each). The CDR3 runs 15 residues. Germline V lookup: CDR1 LGHDT, CDR2 YNNKEL (reference sequence). V was shortened by 3 bases and J by 0 bases, with 12 bases between the two germline ends. The CDR3 is CASSQGWDGSYEQYF. The DNA for the CDR3 is TGTGCCAGCAGCCAGGGTTGGGACGGCTCCTACGAGCAGTACTTC.

This chain uses TRBV2 with TRBJ1-1; TRBD1 matches 8 bases. The CDR3 extends over 14 amino acids. Germline trimming cut 3 bases from V and 1 base from J; bases unmatched to any gene: 1. Looked up from germline, CDR1 is SNHLY and CDR2 is FYNNEI. CDR3 nucleotides: TGTGCCAGCAGTGACGGGACAGGGAACACTGAAGCTTTCTTT. As protein: CASSDGTGNTEAFF. Supplemented by reference TRBV2 and TRBJ1-1, the full variable domain reads EPEVTQTPSHQVTQMGQEVILRCVPISNHLYFYWYRQILGQKVEFLVSFYNNEISEKSEIFDDQFSVERPDGSNFTLKIRSTKLEDSAMYFCASSDGTGNTEAFFGQGTRLTVV.

J is TRBJ2-7 and V is TRBV20-1; D tentatively reads TRBD1 or TRBD2 (5 bases each). Looked up from germline, CDR1 is DFQATT and CDR2 is SNEGSKA (reference sequence). Trimming left V 3 bases short and J 3 bases short, with 12 bases between. The CDR3 covers 13 residues. In DNA form, the CDR3 reads TGCAGTGCTAGTGGGGGAAGTATCTACGAGCAGTACTTC. Translating it yields CSASGGSIYEQYF.

The chain joins TRBV27 to TRBJ2-5, with 13 bases fitting TRBD2. CDR1 MNHEY and CDR2 SMNVEV come from the germline V gene (reference sequence). This CDR3 contains 15 residues. J was trimmed by 2 bases and V by 6 bases; bases with no gene match: 3. In DNA form, the CDR3 reads TGTGCCAGCAGGCGACTAGCGGGAGGTCAAGAGACCCAGTACTTC. It is translated as CASRRLAGGQETQYF.

This chain joins TRBV5-6 and TRBJ2-7; 7 bases line up with TRBD2. The CDR3 is 11 residues long. Trimming cost V 3 bases and J 6 bases; bases outside gene matches: 0. Germline CDR1 is SGHDT and CDR2 is YYEEEE. The CDR3 nucleotides read TGTGCCAGCAGCTGGGGGGGCGAGCAGTACTTC. Its translation: CASSWGGEQYF.

V gene TRBV15 combines with J gene TRBJ2-1, with D unclear. Trimming took 3 bases from V and 1 from J, leaving 10 bases between them. This CDR3 has 15 residues. CDR1 is LNHNV and CDR2 is YYDKDF in the germline V gene (reference sequence). CDR3: CATSRFLPSYNEQFF. CDR3 nucleotides: TGTGCCACCAGCAGGTTCCTGCCTTCCTACAATGAGCAGTTCTTC. The whole variable domain, remainder taken from reference TRBV15 and TRBJ2-1, is DAMVIQNPRYQVTQFGKPVTLSCSQTLNHNVMYWYQQKSSQAPKLLFHYYDKDFNNEADTPDNFQSRRPNTSFCFLDIRSPGLGDTAMYLCATSRFLPSYNEQFFGPGTRLTVL.

The chain carries TRBV9 and TRBJ2-7, with D possibly TRBD1 on 6 matching bases. Germline V lookup: CDR1 SGDLS, CDR2 YYNGEE. V shed 3 bases and J shed 5 bases, with 12 bases lying between them. The CDR3 sequence is 13 residues long. The CDR3 loop is CASSAGHTHEQYF. CDR3 nucleotide sequence: TGTGCCAGCAGCGCGGGACATACCCACGAGCAGTACTTC.